The present TCR beta chain was sequenced within a study of shared clonotypes between healthy human individuals. Note on this clone: Antigen: not known.

The V and J ends lost 1 base and 5 bases respectively, with 13 bases between them. The CDR3 runs to 14 residues. CDR1 is SGDLS, CDR2 YYNGEE, per germline. Produced via immunoSEQ multiplex PCR; TCRdb's table is partial and in-frame only. The sample includes 2 million to 2.5 million clones, 92% of them seen just once. General study findings and limits: Compared with memory subsets, naive subsets generally had larger estimated richness. Non-shared clonotypes had lower generation probabilities than those shared by all four donors.

The rearrangement links TRBV9 to TRBJ2-7; D not resolved. Sequences were obtained from naive CD4+ T cells from PBMCs. Subset of the sample: CD45RA+ positively selected. This sequence originates from a man aged 18 to 30 in good health. Some clones in this sample may be carry-over from other donors' samples. The CDR3 DNA follows: TGTGCCAGCAGCGTAAGGGTGGCAGACCACGAGCAGTACTTC. Translation: CASSVRVADHEQYF.